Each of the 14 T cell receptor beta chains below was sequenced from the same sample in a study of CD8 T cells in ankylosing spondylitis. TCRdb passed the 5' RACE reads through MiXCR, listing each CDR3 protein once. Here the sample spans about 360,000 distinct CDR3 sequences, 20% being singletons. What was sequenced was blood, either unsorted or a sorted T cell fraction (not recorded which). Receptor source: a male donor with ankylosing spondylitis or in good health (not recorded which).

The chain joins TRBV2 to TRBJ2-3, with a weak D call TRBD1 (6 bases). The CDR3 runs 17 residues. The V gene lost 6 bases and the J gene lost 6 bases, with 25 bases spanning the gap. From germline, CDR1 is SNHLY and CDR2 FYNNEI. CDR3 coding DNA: TGTGCCAGCAGCGTTGTTAGTGGGGGCCCGCCCGGGGATACGCAGTATTTT. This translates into CASSVVSGGPPGDTQYF.

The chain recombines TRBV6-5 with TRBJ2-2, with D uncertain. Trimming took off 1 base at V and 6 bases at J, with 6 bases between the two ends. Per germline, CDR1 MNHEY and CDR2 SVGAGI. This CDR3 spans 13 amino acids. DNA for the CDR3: TGTGCCAGCAGTTACTTCGATTCCGGGGAGCTGTTTTTT. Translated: CASSYFDSGELFF.

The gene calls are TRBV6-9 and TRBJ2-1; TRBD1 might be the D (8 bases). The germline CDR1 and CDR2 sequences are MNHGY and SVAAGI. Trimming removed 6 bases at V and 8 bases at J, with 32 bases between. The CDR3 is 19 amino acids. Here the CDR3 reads CASRPGQGGIGEYADEQFF. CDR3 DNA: TGTGCCAGCAGACCCGGACAGGGAGGGATTGGGGAATATGCCGATGAGCAGTTCTTC.

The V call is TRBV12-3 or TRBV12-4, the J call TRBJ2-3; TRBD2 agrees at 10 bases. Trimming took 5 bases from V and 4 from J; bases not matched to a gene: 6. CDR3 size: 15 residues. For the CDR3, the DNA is TGTGCCAGCAGTACACGTAGCGGGGGGCCAGATACGCAGTATTTT. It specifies CASSTRSGGPDTQYF.

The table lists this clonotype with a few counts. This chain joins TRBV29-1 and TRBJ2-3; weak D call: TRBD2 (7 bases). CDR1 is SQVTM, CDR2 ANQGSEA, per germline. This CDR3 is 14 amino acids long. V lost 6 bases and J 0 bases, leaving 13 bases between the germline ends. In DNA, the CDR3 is TGCAGCGTCAAGGGGGGGCTTAGCACAGATACGCAGTATTTT. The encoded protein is CSVKGGLSTDTQYF.

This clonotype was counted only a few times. The CDR3 bases are TGTGCCAGCAGCTGGGAGGGGACAGGGGTCGACGAGCAGTACTTC. This codes for CASSWEGTGVDEQYF. This sequence joins TRBV7-3 and TRBJ2-7; 10 nucleotides match TRBD1. Looked up from germline, CDR1 is SGHTA and CDR2 is FQGTGA. With 4 bases clipped from V and 5 bases from J, the junction kept 8 bases outside the gene matches. The CDR3 totals 15 residues.

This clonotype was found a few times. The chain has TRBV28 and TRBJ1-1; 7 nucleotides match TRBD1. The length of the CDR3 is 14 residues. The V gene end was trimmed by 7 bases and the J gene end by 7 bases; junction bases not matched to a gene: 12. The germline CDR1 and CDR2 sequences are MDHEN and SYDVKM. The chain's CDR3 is CASIANRGEGEAFF. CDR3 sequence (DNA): TGTGCCAGCATCGCAAACAGGGGTGAAGGTGAAGCTTTCTTT.

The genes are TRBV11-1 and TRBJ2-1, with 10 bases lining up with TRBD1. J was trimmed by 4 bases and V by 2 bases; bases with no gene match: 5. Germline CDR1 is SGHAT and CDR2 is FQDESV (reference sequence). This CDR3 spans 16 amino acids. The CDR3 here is CASSLPGQGMYNEQFF. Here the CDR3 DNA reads TGTGCCAGCAGCTTACCGGGACAGGGGATGTACAATGAGCAGTTCTTC. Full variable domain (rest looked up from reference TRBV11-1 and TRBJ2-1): EAEVAQSPRYKITEKSQAVAFWCDPISGHATLYWYRQILGQGPELLVQFQDESVVDDSQLPKDRFSAERLKGVDSTLKIQPAELGDSAMYLCASSLPGQGMYNEQFFGPGTRLTVL.

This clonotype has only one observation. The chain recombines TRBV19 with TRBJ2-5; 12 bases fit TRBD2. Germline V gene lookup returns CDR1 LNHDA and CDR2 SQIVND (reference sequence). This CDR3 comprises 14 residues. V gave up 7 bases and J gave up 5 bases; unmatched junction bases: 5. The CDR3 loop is CASTPTSGGETQYF. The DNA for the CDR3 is TGTGCCAGTACCCCGACTAGCGGGGGTGAGACCCAGTACTTC.

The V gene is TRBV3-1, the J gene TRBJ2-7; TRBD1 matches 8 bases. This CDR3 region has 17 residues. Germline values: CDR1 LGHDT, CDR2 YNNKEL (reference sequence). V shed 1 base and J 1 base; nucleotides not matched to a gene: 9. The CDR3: CASSQGRGQGRSYEQYF. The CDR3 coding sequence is TGTGCCAGCAGCCAAGGCCGAGGACAGGGACGATCCTACGAGCAGTACTTC.

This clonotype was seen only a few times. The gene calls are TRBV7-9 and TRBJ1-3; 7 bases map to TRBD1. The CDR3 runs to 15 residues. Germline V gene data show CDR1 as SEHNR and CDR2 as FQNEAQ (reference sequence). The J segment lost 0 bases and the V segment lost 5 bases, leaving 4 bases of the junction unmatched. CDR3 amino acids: CASSATGSSGNTIYF. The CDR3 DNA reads TGTGCCAGCAGCGCGACAGGGAGCTCTGGAAACACCATATATTTT.

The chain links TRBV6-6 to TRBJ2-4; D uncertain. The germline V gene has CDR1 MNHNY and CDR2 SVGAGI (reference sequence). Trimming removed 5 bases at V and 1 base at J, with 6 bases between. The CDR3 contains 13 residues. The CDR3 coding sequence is TGTGCCAGCAGTCCTTTGGCCAAAAACATTCAGTACTTC. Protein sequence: CASSPLAKNIQYF.

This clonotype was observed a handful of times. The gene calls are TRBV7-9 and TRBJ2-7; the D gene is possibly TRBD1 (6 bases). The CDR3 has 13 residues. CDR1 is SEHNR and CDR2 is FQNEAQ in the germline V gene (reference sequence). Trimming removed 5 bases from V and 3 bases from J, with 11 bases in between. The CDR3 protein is CASSPGARYEQYF. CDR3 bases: TGTGCCAGCAGCCCAGGGGCGCGCTACGAGCAGTACTTC.

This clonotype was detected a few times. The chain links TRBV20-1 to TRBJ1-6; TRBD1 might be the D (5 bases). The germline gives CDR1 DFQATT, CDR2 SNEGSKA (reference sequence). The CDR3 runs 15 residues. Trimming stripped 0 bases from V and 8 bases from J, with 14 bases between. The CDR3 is CSARDQEQGHSPLHF. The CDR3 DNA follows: TGCAGTGCTAGAGATCAGGAGCAGGGTCATTCACCCCTCCACTTT.